This TCR beta chain was profiled in a study of blood T cell repertoires in COVID-19. TCRdb's copy holds only in-frame clones and misses some; the assay was immunoSEQ multiplex PCR. This table holds hundreds of thousands of clones, approximately 88% found once. The specimen was PBMCs or T cells enriched from blood (not recorded which). The sequence was obtained from a woman in her 30s with acute COVID-19.

CDR3 nucleotides: TGCGCCAGCAGCTTGGACGGGGGTCGCAATCAGCCCCAGCATTTT. This encodes CASSLDGGRNQPQHF. The chain employs TRBV5-1 and TRBJ1-5; D is perhaps TRBD1 (5 bases). Germline CDR1 is SGHRS and CDR2 is YFSETQ. This CDR3 region has 15 residues. V lost 0 bases and J lost 2, with 9 bases in between.